Reported below is one T cell receptor beta chain. The sample comes from a study of CD8+ T cells in alopecia areata. Extracted RNA was reverse transcribed into cDNA, the sequencing template. The data were produced by immunoSEQ multiplex PCR, yet TCRdb's version contains in-frame clones alone and is incomplete. The sample has roughly 280,000 clones; over 45% are singletons. The V segment lost 4 bases and the J segment 3 bases; nucleotides outside the gene matches: 5. The CDR3 consists of 16 residues. CDR1 is MGHDK and CDR2 is SYGVNS in the germline V gene. Stated treatment: oral pan-JAK inhibitor, 5-10 mg twice daily.

The clonotype originates from a human donor with alopecia areata. Material: CD4+ T cells sorted from blood, obtained around week 52, from a patient treated with tofacitinib. This chain uses TRBV25-1 with TRBJ2-6; 8 bases line up with TRBD1. The DNA for the CDR3 is TGTGCCAGCAGTGGATCAGGGGGCGATGGGGCCAACGTCCTGACTTTC. Encoded protein: CASSGSGGDGANVLTF.